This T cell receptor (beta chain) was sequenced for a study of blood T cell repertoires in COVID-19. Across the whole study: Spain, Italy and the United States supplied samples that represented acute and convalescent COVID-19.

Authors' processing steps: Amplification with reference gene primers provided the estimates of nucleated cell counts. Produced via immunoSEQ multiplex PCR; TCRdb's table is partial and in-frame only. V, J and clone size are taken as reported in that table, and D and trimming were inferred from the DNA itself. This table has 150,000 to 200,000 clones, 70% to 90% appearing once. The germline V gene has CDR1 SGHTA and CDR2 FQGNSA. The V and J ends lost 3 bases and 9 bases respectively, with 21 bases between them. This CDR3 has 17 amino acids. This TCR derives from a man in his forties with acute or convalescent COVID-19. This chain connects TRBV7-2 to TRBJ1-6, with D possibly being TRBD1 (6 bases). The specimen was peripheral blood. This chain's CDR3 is CASSLTGTRGWGSPLHF. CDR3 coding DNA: TGTGCCAGCAGCTTGACCGGGACACGAGGGTGGGGTTCACCCCTCCACTTT.